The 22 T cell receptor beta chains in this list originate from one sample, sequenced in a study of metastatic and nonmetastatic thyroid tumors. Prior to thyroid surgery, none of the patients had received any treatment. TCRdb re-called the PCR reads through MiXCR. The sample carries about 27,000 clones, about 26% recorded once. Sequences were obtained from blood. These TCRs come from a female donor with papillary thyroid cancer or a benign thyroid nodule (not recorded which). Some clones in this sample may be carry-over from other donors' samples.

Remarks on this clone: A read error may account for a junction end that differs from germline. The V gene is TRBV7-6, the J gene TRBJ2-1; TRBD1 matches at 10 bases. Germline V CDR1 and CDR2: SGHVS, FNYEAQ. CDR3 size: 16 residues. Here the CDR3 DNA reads TGTGCTAGCAGCTCTGGGACAGGGGAGATGGGAAATGAGCAGTTCTTC. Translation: CASSSGTGEMGNEQFF. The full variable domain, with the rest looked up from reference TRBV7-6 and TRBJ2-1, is GAGVSQSPRYKVTKRGQDVALRCDPISGHVSLYWYRQALGQGPEFLTYFNYEAQQDKSGLPNDRFSAERPEGSISTLTIQRTEQRDSAMYRCASSSGTGEMGNEQFFGPGTRLTVL.

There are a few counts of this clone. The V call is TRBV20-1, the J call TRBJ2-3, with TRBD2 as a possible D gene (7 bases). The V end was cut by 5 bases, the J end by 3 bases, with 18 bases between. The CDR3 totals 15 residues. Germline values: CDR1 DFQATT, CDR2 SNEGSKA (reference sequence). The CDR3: CSAAGAPTRTDTQYF. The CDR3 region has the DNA TGCAGTGCTGCGGGGGCACCCACGAGGACAGATACGCAGTATTTT.

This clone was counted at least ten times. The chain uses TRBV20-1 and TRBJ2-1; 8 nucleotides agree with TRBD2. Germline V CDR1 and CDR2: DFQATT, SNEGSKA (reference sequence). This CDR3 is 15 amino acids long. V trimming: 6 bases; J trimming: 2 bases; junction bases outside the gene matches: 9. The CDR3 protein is CSAETLAGTYNEQFF. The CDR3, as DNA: TGCAGTGCCGAAACCTTAGCGGGAACCTACAATGAGCAGTTCTTC.

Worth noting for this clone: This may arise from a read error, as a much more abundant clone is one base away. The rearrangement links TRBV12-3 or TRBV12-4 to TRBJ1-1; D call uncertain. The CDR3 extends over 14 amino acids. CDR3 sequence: CASILAMRNTEAFF. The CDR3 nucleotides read TGTGCCAGCATTTTAGCGATGCGGAACACTGAAGCTTTCTTT.

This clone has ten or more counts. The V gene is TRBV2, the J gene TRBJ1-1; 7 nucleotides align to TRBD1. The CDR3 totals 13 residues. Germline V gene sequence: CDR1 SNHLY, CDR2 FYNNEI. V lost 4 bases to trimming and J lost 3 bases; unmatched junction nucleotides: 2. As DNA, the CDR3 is TGTGCCAGCAGTGGCAGGGGGGACACTGAAGCTTTCTTT. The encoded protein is CASSGRGDTEAFF.

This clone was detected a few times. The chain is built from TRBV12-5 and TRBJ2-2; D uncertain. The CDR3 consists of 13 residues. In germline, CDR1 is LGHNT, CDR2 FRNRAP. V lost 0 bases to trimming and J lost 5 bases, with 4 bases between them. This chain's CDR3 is CASGLVGTGELFF. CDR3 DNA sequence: TGTGCTAGTGGTTTGGTGGGAACCGGGGAGCTGTTTTTT.

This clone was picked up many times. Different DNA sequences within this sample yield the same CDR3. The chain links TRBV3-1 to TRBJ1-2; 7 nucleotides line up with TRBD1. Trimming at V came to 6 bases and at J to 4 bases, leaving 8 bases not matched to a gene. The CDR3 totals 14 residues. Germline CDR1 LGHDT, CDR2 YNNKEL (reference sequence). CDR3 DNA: TGTGCCAGCAGTGCCGGGACAGAGGGCTATGGCTACACCTTC. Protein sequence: CASSAGTEGYGYTF.

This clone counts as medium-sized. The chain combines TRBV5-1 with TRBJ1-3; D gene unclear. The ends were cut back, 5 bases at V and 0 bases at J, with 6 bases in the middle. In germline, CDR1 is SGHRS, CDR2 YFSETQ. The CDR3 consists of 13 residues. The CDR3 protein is CASRRDSGNTIYF. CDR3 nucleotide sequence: TGCGCCAGCAGACGGGACTCTGGAAACACCATATATTTT.

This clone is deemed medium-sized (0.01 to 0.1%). The CDR3 spells CASSGTGGLRTEAFF. The CDR3 DNA follows: TGTGCCAGTAGTGGGACAGGAGGTCTCCGAACTGAAGCTTTCTTT. The V and J genes are TRBV19 and TRBJ1-1; 8 nucleotides line up with TRBD1. The CDR3 has 15 residues. The ends lost 5 bases at V and 5 bases at J; junction bases unmatched: 10. CDR1 and CDR2 (germline): LNHDA, SQIVND (reference sequence).

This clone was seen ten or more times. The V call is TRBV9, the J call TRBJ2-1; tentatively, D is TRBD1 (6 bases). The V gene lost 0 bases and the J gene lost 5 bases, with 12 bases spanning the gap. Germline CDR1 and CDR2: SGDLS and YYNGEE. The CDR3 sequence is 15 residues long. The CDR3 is CASSVEGDNDNEQFF. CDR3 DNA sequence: TGTGCCAGCAGCGTAGAAGGGGACAACGACAATGAGCAGTTCTTC. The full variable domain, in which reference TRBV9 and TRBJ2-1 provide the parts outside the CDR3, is DSGVTQTPKHLITATGQRVTLRCSPRSGDLSVYWYQQSLDQGLQFLIQYYNGEERAKGNILERFSAQQFPDLHSELNLSSLELGDSALYFCASSVEGDNDNEQFFGPGTRLTVL.

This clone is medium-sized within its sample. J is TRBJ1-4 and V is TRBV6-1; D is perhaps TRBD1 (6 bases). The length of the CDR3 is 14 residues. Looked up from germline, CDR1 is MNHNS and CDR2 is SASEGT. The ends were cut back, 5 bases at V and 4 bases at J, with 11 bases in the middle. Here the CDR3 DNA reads TGTGCCAGCAGTTCAGGGGCTTTTAATGAAAAACTGTTTTTT. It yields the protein CASSSGAFNEKLFF.

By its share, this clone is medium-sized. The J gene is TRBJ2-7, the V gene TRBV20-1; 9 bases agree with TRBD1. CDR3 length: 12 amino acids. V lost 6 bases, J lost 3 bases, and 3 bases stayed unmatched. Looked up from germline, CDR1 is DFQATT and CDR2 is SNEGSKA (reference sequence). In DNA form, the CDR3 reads TGCAGTGCAACGGACAGGGGCTACGAGCAGTACTTC. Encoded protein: CSATDRGYEQYF.

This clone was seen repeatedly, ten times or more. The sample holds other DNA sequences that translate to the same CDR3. The CDR3 here is CAIRTGGNTEAFF. CDR3 coding DNA: TGTGCCATCAGAACAGGAGGGAACACTGAAGCTTTCTTT. This sequence joins TRBV10-3 and TRBJ1-1; D possibly corresponds to TRBD1 (5 bases). V lost 6 bases, J lost 1 base, and 9 bases lay in between. From germline, CDR1 is ENHRY and CDR2 SYGVKD. The CDR3 length is 13 residues.

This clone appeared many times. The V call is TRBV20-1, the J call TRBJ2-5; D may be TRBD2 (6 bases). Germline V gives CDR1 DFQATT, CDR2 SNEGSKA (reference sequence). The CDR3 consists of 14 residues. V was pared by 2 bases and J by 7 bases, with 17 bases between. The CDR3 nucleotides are TGCAGTGCTAGACAGGGAGGCTCGGGTGGGACCCAGTACTTC. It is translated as CSARQGGSGGTQYF.

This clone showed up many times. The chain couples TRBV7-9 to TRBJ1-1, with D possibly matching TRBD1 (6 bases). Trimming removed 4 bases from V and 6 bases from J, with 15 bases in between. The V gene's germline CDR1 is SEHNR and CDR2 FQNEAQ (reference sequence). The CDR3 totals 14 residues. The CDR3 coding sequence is TGTGCCAGCAGCTCACAGGGAGGTGGGGCTGAAGCTTTCTTT. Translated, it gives CASSSQGGGAEAFF.

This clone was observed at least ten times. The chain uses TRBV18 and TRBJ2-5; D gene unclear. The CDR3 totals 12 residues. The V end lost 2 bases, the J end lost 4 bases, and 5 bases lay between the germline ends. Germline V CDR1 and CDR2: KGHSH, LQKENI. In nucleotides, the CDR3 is TGTGCCAGCTCACCAGGTCGAGAGACCCAGTACTTC. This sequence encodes CASSPGRETQYF.

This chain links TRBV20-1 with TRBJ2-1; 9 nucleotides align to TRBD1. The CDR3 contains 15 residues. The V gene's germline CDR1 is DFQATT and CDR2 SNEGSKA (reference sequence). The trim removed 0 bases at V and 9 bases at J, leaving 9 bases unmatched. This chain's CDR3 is CSAREGQGLGSEQFF. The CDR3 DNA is TGCAGTGCTAGAGAGGGACAGGGATTGGGAAGTGAGCAGTTCTTC.

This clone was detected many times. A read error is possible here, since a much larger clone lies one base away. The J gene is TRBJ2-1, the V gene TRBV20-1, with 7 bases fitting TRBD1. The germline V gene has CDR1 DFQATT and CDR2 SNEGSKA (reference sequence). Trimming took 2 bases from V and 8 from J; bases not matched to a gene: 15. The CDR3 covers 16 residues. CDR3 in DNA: TGCAGTGCTAGACCCGCGACAGGGATGACTCCCTATGAGCAGTTCTTC. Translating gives CSARPATGMTPYEQFF.

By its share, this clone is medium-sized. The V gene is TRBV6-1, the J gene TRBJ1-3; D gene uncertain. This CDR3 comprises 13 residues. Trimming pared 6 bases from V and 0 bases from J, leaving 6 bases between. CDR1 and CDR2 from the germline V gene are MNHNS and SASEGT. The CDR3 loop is CASRYSSGNTIYF. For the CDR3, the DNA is TGTGCCAGCAGGTACAGCTCTGGAAACACCATATATTTT.

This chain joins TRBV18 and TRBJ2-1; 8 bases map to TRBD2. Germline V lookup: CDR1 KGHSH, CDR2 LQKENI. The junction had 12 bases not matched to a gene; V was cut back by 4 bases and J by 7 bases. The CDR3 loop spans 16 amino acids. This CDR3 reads CASSRVSGDYRNEQFF. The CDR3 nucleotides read TGTGCCAGCTCACGGGTTAGCGGGGATTACCGGAATGAGCAGTTCTTC.

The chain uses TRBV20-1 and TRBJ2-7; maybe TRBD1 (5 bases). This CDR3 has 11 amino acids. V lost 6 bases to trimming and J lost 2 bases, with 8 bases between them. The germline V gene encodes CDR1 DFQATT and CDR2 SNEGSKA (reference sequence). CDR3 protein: CSARQTYEQYF. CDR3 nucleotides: TGCAGTGCCAGACAGACCTACGAGCAGTACTTC.

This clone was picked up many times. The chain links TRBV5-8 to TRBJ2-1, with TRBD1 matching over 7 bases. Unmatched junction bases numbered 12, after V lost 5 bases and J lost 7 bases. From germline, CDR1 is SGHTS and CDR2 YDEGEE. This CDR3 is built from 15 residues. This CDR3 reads CASSRGTVRSNEQFF. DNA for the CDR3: TGTGCCAGCAGTAGAGGGACAGTTCGGAGTAATGAGCAGTTCTTC.